This record covers a single T cell receptor (beta chain). The antigen remains unidentified. Profiled with immunoSEQ multiplex PCR; TCRdb holds only in-frame clones, not every one. The sample lists about 83,000 clones, about 95% seen once, with roughly 1.3% in the top ten. This sample is drawn from a study of cytomegalovirus exposure and HLA in healthy donors. The germline V and J ends were trimmed by 9 bases and 5 bases, with 14 bases remaining between them. Germline values: CDR1 SGHTS, CDR2 YDEGEE. The CDR3 consists of 12 residues. General study results and limits: Researchers reported that a few CMV-associated chains were confirmed in vitro as CMV antigen-specific.

Sequencing was performed on PBMCs. The receptor was derived from a young woman in good health and CMV-seronegative. V gene TRBV5-8 combines with J gene TRBJ1-1; D uncertain. The CDR3 bases are TGTGCCACCTCCGAGGCCGGGACTGAAGCTTTCTTT. It is translated as CATSEAGTEAFF.